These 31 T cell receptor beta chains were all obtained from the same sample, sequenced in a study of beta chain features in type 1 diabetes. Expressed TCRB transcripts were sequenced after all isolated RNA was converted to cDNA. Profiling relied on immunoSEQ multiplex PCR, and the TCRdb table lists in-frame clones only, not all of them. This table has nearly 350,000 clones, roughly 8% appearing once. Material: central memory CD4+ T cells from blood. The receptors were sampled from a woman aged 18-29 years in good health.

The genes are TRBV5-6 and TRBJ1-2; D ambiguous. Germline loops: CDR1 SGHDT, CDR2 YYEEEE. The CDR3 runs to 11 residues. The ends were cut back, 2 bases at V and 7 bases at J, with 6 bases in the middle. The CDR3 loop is CASSFRGGYTF. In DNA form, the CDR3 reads TGTGCCAGCAGCTTTAGAGGTGGCTACACCTTC.

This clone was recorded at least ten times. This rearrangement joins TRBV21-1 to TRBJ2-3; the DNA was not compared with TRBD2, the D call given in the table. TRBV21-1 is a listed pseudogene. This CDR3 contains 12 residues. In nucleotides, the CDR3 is TGTGCCAGCAATATTTTCACAGATACGCAGTATTTT. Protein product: CASNIFTDTQYF.

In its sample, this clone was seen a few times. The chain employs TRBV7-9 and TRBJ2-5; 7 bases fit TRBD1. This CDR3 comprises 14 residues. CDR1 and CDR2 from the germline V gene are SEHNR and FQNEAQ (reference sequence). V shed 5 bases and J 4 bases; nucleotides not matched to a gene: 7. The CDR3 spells CASSLRGQLETQYF. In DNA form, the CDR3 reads TGTGCCAGCAGCCTACGGGGACAGCTAGAGACCCAGTACTTC.

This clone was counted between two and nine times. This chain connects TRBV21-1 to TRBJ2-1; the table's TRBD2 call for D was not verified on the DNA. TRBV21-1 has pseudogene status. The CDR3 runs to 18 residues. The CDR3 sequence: CASSKRKLAGGPYNEQFF. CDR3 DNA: TGTGCCAGCAGCAAACGGAAACTAGCGGGAGGCCCCTACAATGAGCAGTTCTTC.

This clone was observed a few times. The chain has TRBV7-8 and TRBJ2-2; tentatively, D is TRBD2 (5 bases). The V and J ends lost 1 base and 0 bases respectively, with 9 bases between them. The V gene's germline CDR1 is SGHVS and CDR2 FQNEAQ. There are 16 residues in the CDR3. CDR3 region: CASSLDLAANTGELFF. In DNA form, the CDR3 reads TGTGCCAGCAGCTTAGATCTAGCAGCGAACACCGGGGAGCTGTTTTTT.

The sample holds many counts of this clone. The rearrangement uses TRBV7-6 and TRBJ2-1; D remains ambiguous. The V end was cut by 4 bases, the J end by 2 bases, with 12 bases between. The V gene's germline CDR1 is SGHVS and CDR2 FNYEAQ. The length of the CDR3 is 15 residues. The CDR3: CASSSLDGTYNEQFF. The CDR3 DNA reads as TGTGCCAGCAGCTCTTTGGACGGAACCTACAATGAGCAGTTCTTC.

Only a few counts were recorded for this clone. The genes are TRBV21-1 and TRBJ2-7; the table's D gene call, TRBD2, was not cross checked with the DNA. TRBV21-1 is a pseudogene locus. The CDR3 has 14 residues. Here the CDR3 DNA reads TGTGCCAGCAGCACCCGGGACTACTCCTACGAGCAGTACTTC. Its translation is CASSTRDYSYEQYF.

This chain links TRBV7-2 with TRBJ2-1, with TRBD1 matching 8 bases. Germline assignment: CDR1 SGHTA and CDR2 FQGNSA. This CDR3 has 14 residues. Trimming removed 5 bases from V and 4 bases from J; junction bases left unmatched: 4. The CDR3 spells CASSRQGMYNEQFF. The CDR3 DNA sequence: TGTGCCAGCAGCCGACAGGGGATGTACAATGAGCAGTTCTTC.

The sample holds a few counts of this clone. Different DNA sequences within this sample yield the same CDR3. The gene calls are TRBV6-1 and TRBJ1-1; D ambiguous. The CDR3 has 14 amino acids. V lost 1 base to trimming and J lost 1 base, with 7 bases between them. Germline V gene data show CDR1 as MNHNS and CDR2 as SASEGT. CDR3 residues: CASSEVGRNTEAFF. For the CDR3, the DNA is TGTGCCAGCAGTGAAGTCGGCAGGAACACTGAAGCTTTCTTT.

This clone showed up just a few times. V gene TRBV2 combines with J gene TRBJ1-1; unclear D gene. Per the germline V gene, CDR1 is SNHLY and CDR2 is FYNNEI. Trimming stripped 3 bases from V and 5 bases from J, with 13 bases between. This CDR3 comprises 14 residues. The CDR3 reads CASSDGFGRTEAFF. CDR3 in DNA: TGTGCCAGCAGTGATGGGTTTGGAAGGACTGAAGCTTTCTTT. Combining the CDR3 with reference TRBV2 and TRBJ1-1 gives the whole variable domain EPEVTQTPSHQVTQMGQEVILRCVPISNHLYFYWYRQILGQKVEFLVSFYNNEISEKSEIFDDQFSVERPDGSNFTLKIRSTKLEDSAMYFCASSDGFGRTEAFFGQGTRLTVV.

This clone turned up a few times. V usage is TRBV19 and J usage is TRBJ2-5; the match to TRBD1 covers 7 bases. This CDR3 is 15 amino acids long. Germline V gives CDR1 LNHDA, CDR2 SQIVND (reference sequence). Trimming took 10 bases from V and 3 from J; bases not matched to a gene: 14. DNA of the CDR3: TGTGCCACCGCACGATCGGGACAGCAAAAAGAGACCCAGTACTTC. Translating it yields CATARSGQQKETQYF.

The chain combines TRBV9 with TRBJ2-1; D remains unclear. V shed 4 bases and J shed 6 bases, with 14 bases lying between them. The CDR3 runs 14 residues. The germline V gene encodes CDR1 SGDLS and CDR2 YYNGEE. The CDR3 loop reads CASSPMNFGNEQFF. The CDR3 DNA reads TGTGCCAGCAGCCCCATGAACTTCGGCAATGAGCAGTTCTTC.

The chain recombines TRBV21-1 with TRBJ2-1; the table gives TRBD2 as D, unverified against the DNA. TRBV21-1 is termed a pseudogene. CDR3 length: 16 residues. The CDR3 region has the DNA TGTGCCAGCGGCATTCAACTAGCGGAGCGGAGTAATGAGCAGTTCTTC. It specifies CASGIQLAERSNEQFF.

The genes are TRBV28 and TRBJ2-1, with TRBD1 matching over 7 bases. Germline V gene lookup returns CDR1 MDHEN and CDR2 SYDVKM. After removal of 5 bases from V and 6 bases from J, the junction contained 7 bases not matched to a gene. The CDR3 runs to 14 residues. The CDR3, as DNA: TGTGCCAGCAGTCTTGGACAGGCTCCCAATGAGCAGTTCTTC. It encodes CASSLGQAPNEQFF.

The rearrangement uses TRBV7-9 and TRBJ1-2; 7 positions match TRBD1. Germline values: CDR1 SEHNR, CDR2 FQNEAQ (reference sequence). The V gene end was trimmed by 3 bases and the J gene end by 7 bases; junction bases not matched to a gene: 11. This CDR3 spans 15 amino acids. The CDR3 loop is CASSFHTGVEAGYTF. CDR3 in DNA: TGTGCCAGCAGCTTTCATACAGGGGTTGAGGCTGGCTACACCTTC.

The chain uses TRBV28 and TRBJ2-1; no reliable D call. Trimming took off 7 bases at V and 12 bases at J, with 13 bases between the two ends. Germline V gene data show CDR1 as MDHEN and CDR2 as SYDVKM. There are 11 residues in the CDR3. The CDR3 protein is CASTDAQGQFF. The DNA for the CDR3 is TGTGCCAGCACGGACGCCCAAGGGCAGTTCTTC.

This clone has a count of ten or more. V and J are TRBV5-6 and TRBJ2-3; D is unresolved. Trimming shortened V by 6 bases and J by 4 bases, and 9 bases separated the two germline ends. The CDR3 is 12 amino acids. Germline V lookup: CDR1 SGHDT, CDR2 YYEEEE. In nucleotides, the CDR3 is TGTGCCAGCACCGCCGATTCAGATACGCAGTATTTT. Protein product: CASTADSDTQYF.

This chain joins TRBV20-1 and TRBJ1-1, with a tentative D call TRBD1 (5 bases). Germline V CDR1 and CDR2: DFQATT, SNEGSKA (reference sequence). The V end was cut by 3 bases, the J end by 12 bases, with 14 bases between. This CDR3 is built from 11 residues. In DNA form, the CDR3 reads TGCAGTGCTAGTACCTACGGGGGTTCTTTCTTT. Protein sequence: CSASTYGGSFF.

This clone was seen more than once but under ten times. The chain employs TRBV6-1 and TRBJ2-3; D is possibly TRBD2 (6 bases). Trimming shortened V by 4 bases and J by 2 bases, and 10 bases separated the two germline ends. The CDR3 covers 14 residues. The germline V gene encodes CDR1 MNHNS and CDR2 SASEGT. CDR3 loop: CASSVDYHTDTQYF. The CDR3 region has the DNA TGTGCCAGCAGTGTGGACTACCACACAGATACGCAGTATTTT.

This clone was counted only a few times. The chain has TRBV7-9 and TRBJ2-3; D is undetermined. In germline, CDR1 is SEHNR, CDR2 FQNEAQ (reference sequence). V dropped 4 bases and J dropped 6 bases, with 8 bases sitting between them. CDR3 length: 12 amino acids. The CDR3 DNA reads TGTGCCAGCAGCTCCGAGTGGGATACGCAGTATTTT. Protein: CASSSEWDTQYF.

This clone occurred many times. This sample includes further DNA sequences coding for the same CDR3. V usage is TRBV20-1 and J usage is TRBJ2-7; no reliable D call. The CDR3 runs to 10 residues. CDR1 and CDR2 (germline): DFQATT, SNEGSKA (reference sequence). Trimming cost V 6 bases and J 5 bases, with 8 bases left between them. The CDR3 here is CSAGVDEQYF. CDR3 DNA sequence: TGCAGTGCGGGCGTTGACGAGCAGTACTTC.

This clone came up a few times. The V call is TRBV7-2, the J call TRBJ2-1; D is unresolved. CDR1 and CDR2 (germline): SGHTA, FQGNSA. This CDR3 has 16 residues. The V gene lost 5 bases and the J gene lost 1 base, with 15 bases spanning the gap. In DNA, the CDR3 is TGTGCCAGCAGCCTGAGTTACGGTCTTTCCTACAATGAGCAGTTCTTC. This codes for CASSLSYGLSYNEQFF.

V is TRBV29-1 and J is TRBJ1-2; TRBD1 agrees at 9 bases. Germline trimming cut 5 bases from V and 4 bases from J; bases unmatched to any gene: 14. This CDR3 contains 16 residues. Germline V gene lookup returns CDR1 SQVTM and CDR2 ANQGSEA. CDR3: CSVWGTGTFVGYGYTF. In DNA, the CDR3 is TGCAGCGTTTGGGGGACAGGGACATTCGTGGGCTATGGCTACACCTTC.

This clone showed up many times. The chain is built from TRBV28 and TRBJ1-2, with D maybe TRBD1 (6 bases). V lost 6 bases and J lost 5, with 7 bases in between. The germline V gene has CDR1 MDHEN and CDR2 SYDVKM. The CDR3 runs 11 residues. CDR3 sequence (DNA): TGTGCCAGCAGCACAGGGTATGGCTACACCTTC. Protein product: CASSTGYGYTF.

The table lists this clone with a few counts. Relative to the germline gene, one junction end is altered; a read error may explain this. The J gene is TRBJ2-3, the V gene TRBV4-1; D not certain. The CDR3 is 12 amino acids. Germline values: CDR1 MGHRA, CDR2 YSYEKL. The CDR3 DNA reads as TGTGCCAGCAGCCAATTTGCGGATACGCAGTATTTT. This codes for CASSQFADTQYF.

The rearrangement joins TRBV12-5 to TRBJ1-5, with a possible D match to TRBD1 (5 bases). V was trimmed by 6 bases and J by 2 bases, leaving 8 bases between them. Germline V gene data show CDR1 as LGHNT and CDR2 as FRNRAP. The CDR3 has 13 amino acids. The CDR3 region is CASGQGGNQPQHF. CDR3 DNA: TGTGCTAGTGGGCAGGGTGGCAATCAGCCCCAGCATTTT.

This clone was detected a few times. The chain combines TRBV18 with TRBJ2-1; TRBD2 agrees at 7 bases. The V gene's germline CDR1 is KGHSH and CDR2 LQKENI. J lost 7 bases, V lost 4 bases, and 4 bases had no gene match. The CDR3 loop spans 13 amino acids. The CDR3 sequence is CASSLNGRNEQFF. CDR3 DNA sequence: TGTGCCAGCTCACTCAACGGGAGGAATGAGCAGTTCTTC.

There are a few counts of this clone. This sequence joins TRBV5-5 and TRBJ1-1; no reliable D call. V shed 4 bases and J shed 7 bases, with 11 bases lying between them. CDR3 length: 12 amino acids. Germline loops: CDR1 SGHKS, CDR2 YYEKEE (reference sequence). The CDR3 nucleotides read TGTGCCAGCAGCCTGACCAGGAATGAAGCTTTCTTT. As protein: CASSLTRNEAFF.

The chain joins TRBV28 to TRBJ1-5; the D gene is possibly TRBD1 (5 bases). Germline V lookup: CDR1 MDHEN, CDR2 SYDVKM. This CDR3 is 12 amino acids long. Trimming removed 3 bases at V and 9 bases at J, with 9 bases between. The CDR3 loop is CASSLAQGPQHF. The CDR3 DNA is TGTGCCAGCAGTTTGGCCCAGGGGCCCCAGCATTTT.

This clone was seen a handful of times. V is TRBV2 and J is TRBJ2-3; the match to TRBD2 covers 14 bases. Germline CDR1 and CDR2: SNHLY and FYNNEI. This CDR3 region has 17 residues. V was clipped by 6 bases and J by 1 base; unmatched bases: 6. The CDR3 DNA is TGTGCCAGCAGCTCGGGACTAGCGGGAGCGGGCACAGATACGCAGTATTTT. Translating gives CASSSGLAGAGTDTQYF.

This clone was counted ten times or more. The CDR3 region has the DNA TGTGCCAGCAGCGTAGCTGCTAGCGGGAGCAATGAGCAGTTCTTC. As protein: CASSVAASGSNEQFF. The rearrangement joins TRBV9 to TRBJ2-1; TRBD2 aligns across 10 bases. The V gene end was trimmed by 0 bases and the J gene end by 6 bases; junction bases not matched to a gene: 3. The CDR3 runs 15 residues. Looked up from germline, CDR1 is SGDLS and CDR2 is YYNGEE.